This TCR beta chain comes out of a study of beta chain features in type 1 diabetes. Findings and caveats of the study: In every one of the four CD4+ subsets, TCRB CDR3s were moderately but significantly shorter in Type 1 diabetes patients.

The entirety of the isolated RNA underwent reverse transcription, so expressed TCRB transcripts were sequenced. There were approximately 3.5 million reads on average in the naive, central memory and regulatory T cell samples. Generated by immunoSEQ multiplex PCR, the TCRdb table keeps only in-frame clones and is missing some. The sample contains hundreds of thousands of clones, 10% to 15% of which appear only once. Turning to this clone: Its antigen is still unknown.

The source is a man younger than 35 with type 1 diabetes. The sample consisted of naive CD4+ T cells from blood.

DNA of the CDR3: TGTGCCAGCTCACCACCGGGGTATAACGGCAATCAGCCCCAGCATTTT. Protein sequence: CASSPPGYNGNQPQHF. The chain uses TRBV18 and TRBJ1-5; D is unclear. From germline, CDR1 is KGHSH and CDR2 LQKENI. Trimming pared 0 bases from V and 2 bases from J, leaving 11 bases between. There are 16 residues in the CDR3.